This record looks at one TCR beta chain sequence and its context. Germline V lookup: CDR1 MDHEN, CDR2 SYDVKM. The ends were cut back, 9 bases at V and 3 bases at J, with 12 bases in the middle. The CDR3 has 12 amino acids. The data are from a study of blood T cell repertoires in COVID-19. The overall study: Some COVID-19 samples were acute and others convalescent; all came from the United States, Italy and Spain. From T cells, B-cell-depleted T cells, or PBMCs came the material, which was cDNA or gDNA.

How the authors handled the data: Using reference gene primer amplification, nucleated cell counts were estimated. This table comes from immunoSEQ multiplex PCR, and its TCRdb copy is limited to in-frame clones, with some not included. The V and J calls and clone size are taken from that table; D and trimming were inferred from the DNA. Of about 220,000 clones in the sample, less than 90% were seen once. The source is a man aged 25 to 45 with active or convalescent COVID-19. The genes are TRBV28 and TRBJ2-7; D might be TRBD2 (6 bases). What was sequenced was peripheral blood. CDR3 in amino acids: CASNWRGYEQYF. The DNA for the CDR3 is TGTGCCAGTAATTGGAGGGGCTACGAGCAGTACTTC.